The 25 T cell receptor beta chains in this list originate from one sample, sequenced in a study of cytomegalovirus exposure and HLA in healthy donors. Both 60 Vbeta primers and 13 Jbeta primers went into the PCR. This table comes from immunoSEQ multiplex PCR, and its TCRdb copy is limited to in-frame clones, with some not included. The sample includes hundreds of thousands of clones, 60% to 80% of them seen just once. The specimen was PBMCs. The receptors originated from a young man in good health and CMV-seronegative.

The chain couples TRBV25-1 to TRBJ1-2; 7 nucleotides line up with TRBD1. This CDR3 is built from 13 residues. CDR1 and CDR2 from the germline V gene are MGHDK and SYGVNS. V lost 6 bases and J lost 4; bases outside the gene matches: 5. In nucleotides, the CDR3 is TGTGCCAGCAGCAAAGGACAGGCCTATGGCTACACCTTC. Encoded protein: CASSKGQAYGYTF.

V is TRBV14 and J is TRBJ2-5; TRBD1 agrees at 8 bases. The CDR3 sequence is 16 residues long. V lost 4 bases to trimming and J lost 1 base; unmatched junction nucleotides: 8. Germline CDR1 and CDR2: SGHDN and FVKESK. The DNA of the CDR3 is TGTGCCAGCAGCCTGGACAGGGACGTTATCCAAGAGACCCAGTACTTC. Residues: CASSLDRDVIQETQYF.

The chain links TRBV9 to TRBJ1-5, with 7 bases that match TRBD1. The V gene end was trimmed by 3 bases and the J gene end by 1 base; junction bases not matched to a gene: 4. The CDR3 loop spans 15 amino acids. Germline V CDR1 and CDR2: SGDLS, YYNGEE. The CDR3 DNA sequence: TGTGCCAGCAGCGAAGGGACAGTCAGCAATCAGCCCCAGCATTTT. Translation: CASSEGTVSNQPQHF.

The chain recombines TRBV4-1 with TRBJ2-3; possibly TRBD1 for D (5 bases). CDR1 MGHRA and CDR2 YSYEKL come from the germline V gene. V lost 4 bases, J lost 1 base, and 18 bases lay in between. The CDR3 extends over 17 amino acids. The CDR3 nucleotides read TGCGCCAGCAGCCCACCCTGGACAAGTCCCGGCACAGATACGCAGTATTTT. The encoded protein is CASSPPWTSPGTDTQYF.

This rearrangement joins TRBV7-3 to TRBJ2-7; 12 nucleotides agree with TRBD2. CDR1 and CDR2 from the germline V gene are SGHTA and FQGTGA. CDR3 length: 15 amino acids. The junction had 7 bases not matched to a gene; V was cut back by 5 bases and J by 5 bases. For the CDR3, the DNA is TGTGCCAGCAGCCCAGGACTAGCGGGAATGAACGAGCAGTACTTC. It yields the protein CASSPGLAGMNEQYF.

The chain has TRBV27 and TRBJ1-2; maybe TRBD1 (6 bases). V dropped 5 bases and J dropped 12 bases, with 19 bases sitting between them. The CDR3 is 13 residues long. In germline, CDR1 is MNHEY, CDR2 SMNVEV (reference sequence). This CDR3 reads CASSPGGGGGNTF. DNA for the CDR3: TGTGCCAGCAGTCCGGGGGGGGGCGGGGGCAACACCTTC.

This clone was detected only a few times. This rearrangement joins TRBV4-1 to TRBJ1-2; 7 nucleotides match TRBD1. The CDR3 covers 15 residues. Germline assignment: CDR1 MGHRA and CDR2 YSYEKL. After removal of 0 bases from V and 0 bases from J, the junction contained 1 base not matched to a gene. The DNA for the CDR3 is TGCGCCAGCAGCCAAGAAACAGGGGCTAACTATGGCTACACCTTC. Its protein product is CASSQETGANYGYTF.

V usage is TRBV5-6 and J usage is TRBJ1-2, with D tentatively TRBD1 (6 bases). This CDR3 spans 15 amino acids. Germline V gene sequence: CDR1 SGHDT, CDR2 YYEEEE. V was clipped by 0 bases and J by 7 bases, with 16 bases between them. CDR3 sequence reads: CASSLDFREGGGYTF. DNA of the CDR3: TGTGCCAGCAGCTTGGATTTCAGGGAAGGGGGTGGCTACACCTTC.

The gene calls are TRBV11-3 and TRBJ1-2; tentatively, D is TRBD1 (5 bases). The CDR3 extends over 13 amino acids. Trimming removed 2 bases from V and 4 bases from J, with 8 bases in between. CDR1 SGHNT and CDR2 YENEEA come from the germline V gene. For the CDR3, the DNA is TGTGCCAGCAGCTTATTAGGGGCCTATGGCTACACCTTC. This gives the protein CASSLLGAYGYTF.

V is TRBV14 and J is TRBJ1-1, with D perhaps TRBD1 (5 bases). In germline, CDR1 is SGHDN, CDR2 FVKESK. Trimming shortened V by 4 bases and J by 2 bases, and 8 bases separated the two germline ends. The length of the CDR3 is 13 residues. As DNA, the CDR3 is TGTGCCAGCAGCCTACAGGTCAACACTGAAGCTTTCTTT. Translated: CASSLQVNTEAFF.

V and J are TRBV27 and TRBJ2-4; 8 bases are shared with TRBD1. Unmatched junction bases numbered 6, after V lost 5 bases and J lost 0 bases. CDR1 is MNHEY, CDR2 SMNVEV, per germline (reference sequence). CDR3 length equals 16 residues. The CDR3 loop is CASSARGHVAKNIQYF. The CDR3 DNA follows: TGTGCCAGCAGTGCCAGGGGGCACGTAGCCAAAAACATTCAGTACTTC.

The chain combines TRBV27 with TRBJ1-2; possible D gene TRBD1, 5 bases. The CDR3 is made up of 12 amino acids. With 9 bases removed from V and 4 bases from J, the gap between germline ends came to 12 bases. From germline, CDR1 is MNHEY and CDR2 SMNVEV (reference sequence). The CDR3 sequence: CASADSGYGYTF. In DNA, the CDR3 is TGTGCCAGTGCCGACAGTGGCTATGGCTACACCTTC.

V usage is TRBV11-2 and J usage is TRBJ1-2, with D tentatively TRBD1 (6 bases). Trimming removed 5 bases from V and 5 bases from J, with 18 bases in between. From germline, CDR1 is SGHAT and CDR2 FQNNGV. The length of the CDR3 is 15 residues. CDR3 protein: CASSDSDSWSYGYTF. The DNA for the CDR3 is TGTGCCAGCAGCGACTCGGACAGTTGGAGTTATGGCTACACCTTC.

This clone appeared once. The chain carries TRBV13 and TRBJ2-7; D not certain. Looked up from germline, CDR1 is PRHDT and CDR2 is FYEKMQ (reference sequence). The CDR3 extends over 12 amino acids. The V end lost 5 bases, the J end lost 3 bases, and 8 bases lay between the germline ends. The chain's CDR3 is CASSRSYYEQYF. Written as DNA, the CDR3 is TGTGCCAGCAGCCGTTCCTACTACGAGCAGTACTTC.

The chain couples TRBV28 to TRBJ2-3; D is possibly TRBD1 (5 bases). The V gene's germline CDR1 is MDHEN and CDR2 SYDVKM. This CDR3 has 13 residues. V gave up 7 bases and J gave up 5 bases, with 13 bases separating them. This CDR3 reads CASTRAQGDTQYF. DNA of the CDR3: TGTGCCAGCACCCGGGCCCAGGGAGATACGCAGTATTTT.

The gene calls are TRBV10-3 and TRBJ2-7, with 8 bases aligning to TRBD2. V trimming: 10 bases; J trimming: 3 bases; junction bases outside the gene matches: 11. This CDR3 is 14 amino acids long. CDR1 is ENHRY, CDR2 SYGVKD, per germline. In DNA, the CDR3 is TGTGCCACCAAGACTAGCGCCCAGGTCTACGAGCAGTACTTC. It translates to CATKTSAQVYEQYF.

This clone was recorded once. The chain joins TRBV25-1 to TRBJ2-2; 7 nucleotides align to TRBD2. CDR1 is MGHDK, CDR2 SYGVNS, per germline. The V and J ends lost 5 bases and 7 bases, in that order; junction bases with no gene match: 10. The CDR3 loop spans 15 amino acids. The CDR3 DNA sequence: TGTGCCAGCAGTCCCCGGGGAGGGTCCAGCGGGGAGCTGTTTTTT. It translates to CASSPRGGSSGELFF.

V is TRBV7-6 and J is TRBJ1-2, with 7 bases that match TRBD1. Germline values: CDR1 SGHVS, CDR2 FNYEAQ. With 5 bases clipped from V and 8 bases from J, the junction kept 11 bases outside the gene matches. The CDR3 extends over 14 amino acids. The chain's CDR3 is CASSADRIVGGYTF. The DNA for the CDR3 is TGTGCCAGCAGCGCGGACAGGATAGTAGGAGGCTACACCTTC. Combining the CDR3 with reference TRBV7-6 and TRBJ1-2 gives the whole variable domain GAGVSQSPRYKVTKRGQDVALRCDPISGHVSLYWYRQALGQGPEFLTYFNYEAQQDKSGLPNDRFSAERPEGSISTLTIQRTEQRDSAMYRCASSADRIVGGYTFGSGTRLTVV.

The chain employs TRBV10-3 and TRBJ2-5; weak D call: TRBD2 (5 bases). Germline loops: CDR1 ENHRY, CDR2 SYGVKD. V was trimmed by 1 base and J by 3 bases, leaving 6 bases between them. CDR3 length: 13 amino acids. CDR3 sequence reads: CAISEWGEETQYF. CDR3 in DNA: TGTGCCATCAGTGAGTGGGGAGAAGAGACCCAGTACTTC.

V and J are TRBV7-2 and TRBJ2-1, with D perhaps TRBD2 (6 bases). Trimming left V 1 base short and J 9 bases short, with 10 bases between. The CDR3 is made up of 13 amino acids. The germline V gene encodes CDR1 SGHTA and CDR2 FQGNSA. The CDR3 protein is CASSLGLEGEQFF. The CDR3 nucleotides are TGTGCCAGCAGCTTAGGGTTGGAGGGTGAGCAGTTCTTC.

This rearrangement joins TRBV28 to TRBJ1-1; maybe TRBD1 (5 bases). The V end lost 4 bases, the J end lost 2 bases, and 11 bases lay between the germline ends. Germline V gene data show CDR1 as MDHEN and CDR2 as SYDVKM. The CDR3 length is 14 residues. The CDR3, as DNA: TGTGCCAGCAGTTCCACGACAGAAAACACTGAAGCTTTCTTT. It codes for CASSSTTENTEAFF.

V and J are TRBV7-3 and TRBJ2-2; weak D call: TRBD1 (5 bases). The V gene lost 5 bases and the J gene lost 4 bases, with 8 bases spanning the gap. The CDR3 runs 13 residues. The germline V gene has CDR1 SGHTA and CDR2 FQGTGA. The CDR3 loop is CASSAGFTGELFF. CDR3 DNA sequence: TGTGCCAGCAGCGCAGGGTTCACCGGGGAGCTGTTTTTT.

The chain combines TRBV18 with TRBJ1-1, with no clear D. Per the germline V gene, CDR1 is KGHSH and CDR2 is LQKENI. V lost 7 bases to trimming and J lost 3 bases, with 12 bases between them. CDR3 length: 13 amino acids. The chain's CDR3 is CASLRAKDTEAFF. In DNA form, the CDR3 reads TGTGCCAGCTTGCGGGCCAAGGACACTGAAGCTTTCTTT. Full variable domain (rest looked up from reference TRBV18 and TRBJ1-1): NAGVMQNPRHLVRRRGQEARLRCSPMKGHSHVYWYRQLPEEGLKFMVYLQKENIIDESGMPKERFSAEFPKEGPSILRIQQVVRGDSAAYFCASLRAKDTEAFFGQGTRLTVV.

CDR3 loop: CASNSPGREDPGELFF. In DNA, the CDR3 is TGCGCCAGCAACTCCCCGGGGCGGGAGGACCCCGGGGAGCTGTTTTTT. The rearrangement uses TRBV10-1 and TRBJ2-2; 8 nucleotides align to TRBD2. Germline-derived CDR1 and CDR2 are WNHNN and SYGVQD (reference sequence). Trimming at V came to 7 bases and at J to 6 bases, leaving 13 bases not matched to a gene. This CDR3 comprises 16 residues.

J is TRBJ2-1 and V is TRBV27; 7 positions agree with TRBD2. The CDR3 is 16 amino acids. In germline, CDR1 is MNHEY, CDR2 SMNVEV (reference sequence). V shed 1 base and J 7 bases; nucleotides not matched to a gene: 10. This CDR3 reads CASSLLRGGPGNEQFF. CDR3 nucleotides: TGTGCCAGCAGTTTATTGCGGGGAGGGCCCGGGAATGAGCAGTTCTTC.